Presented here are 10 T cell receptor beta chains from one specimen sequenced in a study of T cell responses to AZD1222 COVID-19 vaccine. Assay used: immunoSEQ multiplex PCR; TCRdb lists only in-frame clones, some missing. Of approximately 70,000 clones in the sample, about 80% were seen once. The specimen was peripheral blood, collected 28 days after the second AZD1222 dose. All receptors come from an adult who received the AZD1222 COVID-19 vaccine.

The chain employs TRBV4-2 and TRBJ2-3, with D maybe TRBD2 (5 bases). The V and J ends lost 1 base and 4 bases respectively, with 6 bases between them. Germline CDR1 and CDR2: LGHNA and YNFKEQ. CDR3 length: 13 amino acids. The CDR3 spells CASSQGLPDTQYF. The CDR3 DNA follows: TGTGCCAGCAGCCAAGGACTACCAGATACGCAGTATTTT.

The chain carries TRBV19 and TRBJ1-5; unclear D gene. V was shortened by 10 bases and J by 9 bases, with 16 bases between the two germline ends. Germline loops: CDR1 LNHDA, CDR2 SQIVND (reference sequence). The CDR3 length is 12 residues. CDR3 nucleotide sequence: TGTGCCACTACAGAGGCCTTAGGGCCCCAGCATTTT. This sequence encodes CATTEALGPQHF.

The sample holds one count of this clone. The CDR3 loop is CASSSGLAGRTGADTQYF. CDR3 nucleotide sequence: TGTGCCAGCAGCTCGGGACTAGCGGGACGAACGGGTGCAGATACGCAGTATTTT. The genes are TRBV7-2 and TRBJ2-3, with TRBD2 identical over 13 bases. This CDR3 has 18 residues. Germline CDR1 SGHTA, CDR2 FQGNSA. V shed 4 bases and J 4 bases; nucleotides not matched to a gene: 11.

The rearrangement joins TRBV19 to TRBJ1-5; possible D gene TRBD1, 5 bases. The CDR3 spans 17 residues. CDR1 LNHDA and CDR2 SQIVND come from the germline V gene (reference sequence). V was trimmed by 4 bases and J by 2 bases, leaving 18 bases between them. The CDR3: CASSTRTPGLGNQPQHF. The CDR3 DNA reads TGTGCCAGTAGTACCCGGACACCAGGTTTGGGCAATCAGCCCCAGCATTTT.

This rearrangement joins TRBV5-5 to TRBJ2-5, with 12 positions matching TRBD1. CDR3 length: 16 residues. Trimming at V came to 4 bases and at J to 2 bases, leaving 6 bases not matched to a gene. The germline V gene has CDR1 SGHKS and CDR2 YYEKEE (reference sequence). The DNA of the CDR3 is TGTGCCAGCAGCCGGGGACAGGGGGCGTCTCAAGAGACCCAGTACTTC. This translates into CASSRGQGASQETQYF.

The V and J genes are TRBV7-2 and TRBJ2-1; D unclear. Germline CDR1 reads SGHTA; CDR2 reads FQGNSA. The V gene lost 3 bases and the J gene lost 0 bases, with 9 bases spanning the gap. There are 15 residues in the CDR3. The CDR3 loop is CASSFHSSSYNEQFF. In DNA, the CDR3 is TGTGCCAGCAGCTTCCATTCCAGCTCCTACAATGAGCAGTTCTTC. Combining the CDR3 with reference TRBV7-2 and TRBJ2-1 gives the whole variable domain GAGVSQSPSNKVTEKGKDVELRCDPISGHTALYWYRQSLGQGLEFLIYFQGNSAPDKSGLPSDRFSAERTGGSVSTLTIQRTQQEDSAVYLCASSFHSSSYNEQFFGPGTRLTVL.

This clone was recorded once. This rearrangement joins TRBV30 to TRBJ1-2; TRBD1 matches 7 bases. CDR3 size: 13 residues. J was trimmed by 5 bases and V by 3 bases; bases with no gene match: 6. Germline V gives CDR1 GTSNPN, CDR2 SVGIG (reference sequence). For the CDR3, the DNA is TGTGCCTGGAGCGACACAGGGGAGTATGGCTACACCTTC. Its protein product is CAWSDTGEYGYTF.

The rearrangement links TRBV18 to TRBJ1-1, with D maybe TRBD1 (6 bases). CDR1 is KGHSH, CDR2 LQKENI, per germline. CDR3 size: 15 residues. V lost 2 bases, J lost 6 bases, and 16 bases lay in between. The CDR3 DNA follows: TGTGCCAGCTCACCAGGGGGGCCAGGGGTCCCTGAAGCTTTCTTT. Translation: CASSPGGPGVPEAFF.

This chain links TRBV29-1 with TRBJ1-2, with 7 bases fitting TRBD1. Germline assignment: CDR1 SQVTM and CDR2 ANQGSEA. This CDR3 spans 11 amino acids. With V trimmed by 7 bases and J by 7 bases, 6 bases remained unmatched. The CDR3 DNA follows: TGCAGCGCCGGGACAGAGCCTGGCTACACCTTC. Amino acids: CSAGTEPGYTF. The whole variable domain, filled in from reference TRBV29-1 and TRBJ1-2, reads SAVISQKPSRDICQRGTSLTIQCQVDSQVTMMFWYRQQPGQSLTLIATANQGSEATYESGFVIDKFPISRPNLTFSTLTVSNMSPEDSSIYLCSAGTEPGYTFGSGTRLTVV.

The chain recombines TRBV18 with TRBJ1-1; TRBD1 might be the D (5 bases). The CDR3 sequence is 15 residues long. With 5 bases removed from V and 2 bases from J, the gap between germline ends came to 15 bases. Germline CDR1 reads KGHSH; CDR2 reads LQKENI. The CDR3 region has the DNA TGTGCCAGCTCAGCCGGGACGGCATTAAACACTGAAGCTTTCTTT. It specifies CASSAGTALNTEAFF.